The present T cell receptor beta chain was sequenced within a study of blood T cell repertoires in COVID-19. As for the study in general: Samples came from the United States, Italy and Spain, spanning acute and convalescent COVID-19.

Trimming took 7 bases from V and 0 from J, leaving 17 bases between them. The CDR3 extends over 16 amino acids. Germline V gene sequence: CDR1 LNHDA, CDR2 SQIVND (reference sequence). Using immunoSEQ multiplex PCR, the repertoire was profiled, and TCRdb retains in-frame clones only, with some absent. The sample yields about 88,000 clones, around 93% seen once. This clone occurred once. This receptor was identified in a human donor with active COVID-19. The donor label of this sample is uncertain. What was sequenced was peripheral blood. The chain carries TRBV19 and TRBJ2-3; maybe TRBD1 (6 bases). The CDR3 spells CASNSIGTPSTDTQYF. The CDR3 DNA reads TGTGCCAGTAACTCGATCGGGACACCCAGCACAGATACGCAGTATTTT.